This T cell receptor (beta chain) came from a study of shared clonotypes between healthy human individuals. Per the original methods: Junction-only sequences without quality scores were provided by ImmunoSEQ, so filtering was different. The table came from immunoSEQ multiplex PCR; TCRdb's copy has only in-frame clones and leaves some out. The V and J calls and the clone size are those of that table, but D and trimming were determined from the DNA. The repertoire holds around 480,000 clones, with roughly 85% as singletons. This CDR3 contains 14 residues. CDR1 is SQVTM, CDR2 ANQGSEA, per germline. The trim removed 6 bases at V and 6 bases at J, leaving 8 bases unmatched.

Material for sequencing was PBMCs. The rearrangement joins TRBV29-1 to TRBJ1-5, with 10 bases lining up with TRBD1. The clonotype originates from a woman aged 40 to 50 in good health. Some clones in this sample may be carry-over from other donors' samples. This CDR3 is CSVTTGGSRQPQHF. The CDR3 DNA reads TGCAGCGTAACGACAGGGGGCTCCCGTCAGCCCCAGCATTTT.